The rows below give T cell receptor beta chains drawn from one sample of a study of OX40 agonist ivuxolimab in advanced cancers. Produced via immunoSEQ multiplex PCR; TCRdb's table is partial and in-frame only. Of more than 80,000 clones listed, roughly 87% are singletons. Specimen: CD4+ or CD8+ T cells sorted from blood, collected in a trial of the OX40 agonist ivuxolimab. These receptors all stem from an adult with an advanced solid tumor such as melanoma, head and neck, liver or kidney cancer. CDR3s include the opening cysteine and the closing phenylalanine or tryptophan. A D gene is named only where the DNA matches it firmly. Size is stated for part of the rows, as once, few or many counts, or as a class when the clone is expanded.

V gene	D gene	J gene	clone size	CDR3 protein	CDR3 DNA
TRBV2	TRBD2	TRBJ2-7	NA	CASSEDGGGEQQYF	TGTGCCAGCAGTGAAGATGGCGGGGGGGAACAGCAGTACTTC
TRBV18	NA	TRBJ1-2	NA	CASSYYRGNYGYTF	TGTGCCAGCTCTTACTACCGGGGTAACTATGGCTACACCTTC
TRBV9	NA	TRBJ1-1	NA	CASSSTVYTEAFF	TGTGCCAGCAGTTCTACAGTTTACACTGAAGCTTTCTTT
TRBV7-9	NA	TRBJ1-2	NA	CASSLVVGSKSNYGYTF	TGTGCCAGCAGCTTAGTGGTGGGGTCCAAGTCTAACTATGGCTACACCTTC
TRBV5-5	NA	TRBJ1-1	NA	CASSLWVGDTEAFF	TGTGCCAGCAGCTTATGGGTGGGCGACACTGAAGCTTTCTTT
TRBV2	NA	TRBJ2-7	NA	CASKPEVKYEQYF	TGTGCCAGCAAACCCGAGGTTAAGTACGAGCAGTACTTC
TRBV30	NA	TRBJ1-5	NA	CAWSAAGGYQPQHF	TGTGCCTGGAGTGCGGCGGGGGGTTATCAGCCCCAGCATTTT
TRBV10-2	NA	TRBJ2-7	NA	CASSERARGEQYF	TGCGCCAGCAGTGAAAGGGCCCGGGGCGAGCAGTACTTC
TRBV28	TRBD2	TRBJ2-5	NA	CASSLLASGGRETQYF	TGTGCCAGCAGTTTATTAGCTAGCGGGGGAAGAGAGACCCAGTACTTC
TRBV18	TRBD1	TRBJ1-3	NA	CASSSQGAGNTIYF	TGTGCCAGCTCATCACAGGGGGCTGGAAACACCATATATTTT
TRBV29-1	TRBD2	TRBJ2-5	NA	CSVEGTSGPLYF	TGCAGCGTTGAAGGCACTAGCGGGCCGTTGTACTTC
TRBV5-6	NA	TRBJ2-1	NA	CASSLALVVLQGAPEQFF	TGTGCCAGCAGCTTGGCCTTAGTCGTGTTGCAGGGTGCCCCCGAGCAGTTCTTC
TRBV5-1	TRBD2	TRBJ2-3	NA	CASSLGGLASSSTDTQYF	TGCGCCAGCAGCTTGGGGGGACTAGCCTCTTCTAGCACAGATACGCAGTATTTT
TRBV19	TRBD1	TRBJ2-3	NA	CASNTQGADTQYF	TGTGCCAGTAACACACAGGGGGCAGATACGCAGTATTTT
TRBV7-6	TRBD1	TRBJ1-2	NA	CASSLAGTGPTGYTF	TGTGCCAGCAGCTTAGCTGGGACAGGGCCTACCGGCTACACCTTC
TRBV15	NA	TRBJ2-1	NA	CATSRAREQFF	TGTGCCACCAGCAGAGCCCGCGAGCAGTTCTTC
TRBV6-6	NA	TRBJ2-5	NA	CASQPQGRLETQYF	TGTGCCAGCCAACCTCAGGGACGTCTTGAGACCCAGTACTTC
TRBV5-1	TRBD2	TRBJ2-7	few	CASAPFSSGSDEQYF	TGCGCCAGCGCACCCTTCTCTAGCGGGAGTGACGAGCAGTACTTC
TRBV7-3	NA	TRBJ2-5	NA	CASSLGNGPIQETQYF	TGTGCCAGCAGCTTGGGTAACGGGCCCATCCAAGAGACCCAGTACTTC
TRBV30	TRBD1	TRBJ2-7	NA	CAWSAGTGNVQYF	TGTGCCTGGAGTGCGGGGACAGGGAATGTACAGTACTTC
TRBV4-2	NA	TRBJ1-2	NA	CASSQDQANRAAYGYTF	TGTGCCAGCAGCCAAGATCAGGCGAACAGGGCTGCCTATGGCTACACCTTC
TRBV2	NA	TRBJ1-6	NA	CASSGGRRGPLYSPLHF	TGTGCCAGCAGTGGAGGGAGACGGGGTCCTTTGTATTCACCCCTCCACTTT
TRBV7-2	NA	TRBJ2-7	NA	CASTSSHSYEQYF	TGTGCCAGCACCTCCTCCCACTCCTACGAGCAGTACTTC
TRBV18	TRBD2	TRBJ2-3	NA	CASSPLPAGGDTQYF	TGTGCCAGCTCACCACTACCCGCGGGGGGGGATACGCAGTATTTT
TRBV27	TRBD1	TRBJ1-4	NA	CASTGQGADEKLFF	TGTGCCAGCACCGGACAGGGTGCCGATGAAAAACTGTTTTTT
TRBV7-3	TRBD2	TRBJ2-1	NA	CASSLLSSGYNEQFF	TGTGCCAGCAGCTTATTGTCTAGCGGCTACAATGAGCAGTTCTTC
TRBV5-1	NA	TRBJ2-5	NA	CASSREGRGQETQYF	TGCGCCAGCAGCAGGGAGGGCAGGGGGCAAGAGACCCAGTACTTC
TRBV18	NA	TRBJ1-5	once	CASSPPGGSNQPQHF	TGTGCCAGCTCACCACCGGGGGGGAGCAATCAGCCCCAGCATTTT
TRBV28	NA	TRBJ1-1	NA	CASSLLRQEAFF	TGTGCCAGCAGTTTACTCCGCCAAGAAGCTTTCTTT
TRBV5-1	TRBD1	TRBJ1-4	NA	CASSIRPTGANEKLFF	TGCGCCAGCAGCATCCGCCCGACAGGGGCTAATGAAAAACTGTTTTTT
TRBV29-1	NA	TRBJ1-5	NA	CSVGRGSNQPQHF	TGCAGCGTCGGTAGGGGCAGCAATCAGCCCCAGCATTTT
TRBV29-1	TRBD2	TRBJ2-2	NA	CSVVRTSGNTGELFF	TGCAGCGTTGTCCGGACTAGCGGTAACACCGGGGAGCTGTTTTTT
TRBV18	TRBD1	TRBJ2-4	NA	CASSLGTGERNIQYF	TGTGCCAGCTCACTGGGGACAGGGGAAAGGAACATTCAGTACTTC
TRBV7-9	NA	TRBJ2-7	NA	CASSLDPTLNEQYF	TGTGCCAGCAGCTTAGACCCAACGCTCAACGAGCAGTACTTC
TRBV6-5	NA	TRBJ1-4	NA	CASSPRPGNEKLFF	TGTGCCAGCAGTCCACGCCCAGGGAACGAAAAACTGTTTTTT
TRBV19	NA	TRBJ2-5	NA	CASSMRDRELAQYF	TGTGCCAGTAGTATGAGGGACCGGGAGTTGGCCCAGTACTTC
TRBV4-1	NA	TRBJ1-5	NA	CASSQDRDSNQPQHF	TGCGCCAGCAGCCAAGACCGAGACAGCAATCAGCCCCAGCATTTT
TRBV10-3	TRBD2	TRBJ2-7	once	CAISDPGLAAHEQYF	TGTGCCATCAGCGACCCGGGACTAGCGGCCCACGAGCAGTACTTC
TRBV19	TRBD1	TRBJ1-2	NA	CASSTPLGGMSYGYTF	TGTGCCAGTAGTACGCCCCTAGGGGGCATGAGCTATGGCTACACCTTC
TRBV6-5	TRBD1	TRBJ2-1	NA	CASTTGTGYNEQFF	TGTGCCAGCACCACCGGGACAGGGTACAATGAGCAGTTCTTC
TRBV19	TRBD1	TRBJ2-2	NA	CASSIARTGPGELFF	TGTGCCAGTAGTATAGCCCGGACAGGGCCCGGGGAGCTGTTTTTT
TRBV5-8	NA	TRBJ1-5	NA	CASRSLQGHSNQPQHF	TGTGCCAGCAGATCCCTACAGGGACATAGCAATCAGCCCCAGCATTTT
TRBV7-7	NA	TRBJ2-3	NA	CASSLGYTDTQYF	TGTGCTAGCAGCTTAGGTTACACAGATACGCAGTATTTT
TRBV6-5	TRBD1	TRBJ1-5	NA	CASSRQGPSQPQHF	TGTGCCAGCAGTAGACAGGGGCCGAGCCAGCCCCAGCATTTT
TRBV14	TRBD2	TRBJ2-3	NA	CASSPTTSARTDTQYF	TGTGCCAGCAGCCCCACGACTAGCGCGCGCACAGATACGCAGTATTTT
TRBV6-1	NA	TRBJ2-6	NA	CASEVGGGANVLTF	TGTGCCAGCGAGGTGGGGGGTGGGGCCAACGTCCTGACTTTC
TRBV7-8	NA	TRBJ2-3	NA	CASGRSTDTQYF	TGTGCCTCTGGACGGAGCACAGATACGCAGTATTTT
TRBV6-1	NA	TRBJ1-1	NA	CASIIGGALNTEAFF	TGTGCCAGCATAATAGGGGGGGCCCTAAACACTGAAGCTTTCTTT
TRBV28	NA	TRBJ2-3	few	CASLATDTQYF	TGTGCCAGTCTTGCCACAGATACGCAGTATTTT
TRBV7-3	NA	TRBJ2-2	NA	CASSSIRPPDGELFF	TGTGCCAGCAGCTCAATTAGACCACCAGACGGGGAGCTGTTTTTT
TRBV2	TRBD1	TRBJ2-2	NA	CASRGTGGTGELFF	TGTGCCAGCAGAGGGACAGGGGGCACCGGGGAGCTGTTTTTT
TRBV2	NA	TRBJ1-3	NA	CASNWGNTIYF	TGTGCCAGCAACTGGGGAAACACCATATATTTT
TRBV28	TRBD1	TRBJ1-3	NA	CASSAQGVSGNTIYF	TGTGCCAGCAGTGCCCAGGGGGTTTCGGGGAACACCATATATTTT
TRBV19	NA	TRBJ2-5	NA	CARDRDSPERETQYF	TGTGCCAGGGACCGCGACAGCCCGGAACGCGAGACCCAGTACTTC
TRBV28	NA	TRBJ1-1	NA	CASSLSRGQGGTEAFF	TGTGCCAGCAGTTTATCGCGGGGGCAGGGAGGGACTGAAGCTTTCTTT